These T cell receptor beta chains were read from a single sample in a study of blood T cells in healthy people across ages. TCRdb redid the calling of the 5' RACE reads with MiXCR, one entry per CDR3 protein. Of approximately 940,000 distinct CDR3 sequences in the sample, roughly 50% are singletons; the top ten hold around an eighth. Sequenced material: blood. The receptor set was obtained from a young man in good health. Each CDR3 is given with its conserved first and last residue.

>14|TRBV5-6|TRBJ1-2
CASSLGQGRHGYTF
>14|TRBV6-1|-
CASSEMTGRETQYF
>15|TRBV27|TRBJ1-1
CASSLGRGWNTEAFF
>13|TRBV7-2|TRBJ2-2
CASSLGSPGELFF
>15|TRBV5-1|TRBJ2-1
CASSSPSGAPPEQFF
>14|TRBV28|TRBJ2-7
CASSWGTGYGEQYF
>13|TRBV9|-
CASSVEGSPEQYF
>14|TRBV20-1|TRBJ2-1
CSARASGGRNEQFF
>15|TRBV10-3|TRBJ1-2
CAISESTGRNYGYTF
>13|TRBV6-6|TRBJ1-1
CASTGQWNTEAFF
>13|TRBV6-4|TRBJ2-3
CAASASSADTQYF
>14|TRBV3-1|TRBJ2-5
CASSQDQGKETQYF
>14|TRBV12-3/TRBV12-4|TRBJ2-3
CASSFSTGLDTQYF
>15|TRBV5-1|TRBJ2-1
CASSLEGQGYNEQFF
>14|TRBV7-2|TRBJ2-7
CASSLMEGTYEQYF
>16|TRBV4-2|TRBJ2-1
CASSQDSSGGGNEQFF
>16|TRBV11-3|TRBJ2-1
CAGSGLGGGNYNEQFF
>15|TRBV20-1|TRBJ1-2
CSAPGQGAIGYGYTF
>15|TRBV4-1|TRBJ1-1
CASSLHRLGSTEAFF
>16|TRBV18|TRBJ1-6
CASSLNRVERRSPLHF
>14|TRBV5-1|TRBJ1-4
CASSQGQPNEKLFF
>12|TRBV20-1|TRBJ1-1
CSAQNFDTEAFF
>18|TRBV4-1|TRBJ2-1
CASSHGEIAGGVYNEQFF
>14|TRBV6-1|TRBJ1-2
CASSEANRASGYTF
>15|TRBV21-1|TRBJ1-2
CASSKRRQGAHGYTF
>14|TRBV24-1|TRBJ1-5
CATMGTDSNQPQHF
>14|TRBV7-2|TRBJ2-1
CASSLARDYNEQFF
>15|TRBV2|TRBJ2-1
CASSPEVAAHNEQFF
>14|TRBV3-1|-
CASGSGLARETQYF
>16|TRBV5-1|TRBJ1-4
CASSLFTGGTNEKLFF
>13|TRBV5-1|TRBJ2-7
CASSSELSYEQYF
>15|TRBV2|TRBJ2-1
CASSDSAGGDNEQFF
>16|TRBV28|TRBJ1-5
CASSYRQGGRNQPQHF
>13|TRBV10-3|TRBJ1-1
CAIRGQRDTEAFF
>16|TRBV27|TRBJ2-1
CASSSPIAGGYNEQFF
>13|TRBV6-5|TRBJ2-7
CASRGTETYEQYF
>14|TRBV6-1|TRBJ1-1
CASSEGDLNTEAFF
>12|TRBV7-9|TRBJ2-7
CASSGDHYEQYF
>14|TRBV21-1|TRBJ2-7
CASTNRGQAYEQYF
>14|TRBV6-5|TRBJ1-2
CASSYRSGDGGYTF
>15|TRBV7-3|TRBJ2-1
CASSLTYGGWNEQFF
>15|TRBV5-1|TRBJ1-1
CASSPRTAGATEAFF
>14|TRBV3-1|TRBJ2-7
CASSSGLVAYEQYF
>16|TRBV6-1|TRBJ2-2
CASSENPGQGVGELFF
>15|TRBV11-2|TRBJ1-4
CASSWGTGVAKKLFF
>12|TRBV20-1|TRBJ1-2
CSARGPEEGYTF
>15|TRBV27|TRBJ1-2
CASSALGQGYYGYTF
>15|TRBV7-6|TRBJ2-3
CASSLPQGGTDTQYF
>14|TRBV7-9|TRBJ2-3
CASSSTSTTDTQYF
>13|TRBV20-1|TRBJ2-1
CSARDKRSNEQFF